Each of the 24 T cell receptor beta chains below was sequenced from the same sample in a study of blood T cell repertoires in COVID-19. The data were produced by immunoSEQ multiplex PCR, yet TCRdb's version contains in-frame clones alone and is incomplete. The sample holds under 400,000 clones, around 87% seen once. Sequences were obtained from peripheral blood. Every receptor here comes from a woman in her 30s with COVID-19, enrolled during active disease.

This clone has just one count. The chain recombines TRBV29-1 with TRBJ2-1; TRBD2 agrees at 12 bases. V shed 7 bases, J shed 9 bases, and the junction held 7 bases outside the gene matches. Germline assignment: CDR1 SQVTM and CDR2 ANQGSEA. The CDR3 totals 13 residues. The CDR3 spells CSAGTSGYGEQFF. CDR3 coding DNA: TGCAGCGCTGGGACTAGCGGGTATGGTGAGCAGTTCTTC.

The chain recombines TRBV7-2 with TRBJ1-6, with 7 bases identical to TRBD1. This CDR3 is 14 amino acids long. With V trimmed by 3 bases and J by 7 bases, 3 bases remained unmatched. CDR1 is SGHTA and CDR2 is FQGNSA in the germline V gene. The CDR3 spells CASSFNRGNSPLHF. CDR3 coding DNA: TGTGCCAGCAGCTTCAACAGGGGAAATTCACCCCTCCACTTT. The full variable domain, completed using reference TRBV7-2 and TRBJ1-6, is GAGVSQSPSNKVTEKGKDVELRCDPISGHTALYWYRQSLGQGLEFLIYFQGNSAPDKSGLPSDRFSAERTGGSVSTLTIQRTQQEDSAVYLCASSFNRGNSPLHFGNGTRLTVT.

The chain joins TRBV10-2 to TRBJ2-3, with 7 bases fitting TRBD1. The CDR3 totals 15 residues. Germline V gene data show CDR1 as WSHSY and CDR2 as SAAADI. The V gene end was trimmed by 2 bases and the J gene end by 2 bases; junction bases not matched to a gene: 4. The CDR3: CASSEGTVSTDTQYF. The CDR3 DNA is TGCGCCAGCAGTGAGGGGACAGTATCCACAGATACGCAGTATTTT.

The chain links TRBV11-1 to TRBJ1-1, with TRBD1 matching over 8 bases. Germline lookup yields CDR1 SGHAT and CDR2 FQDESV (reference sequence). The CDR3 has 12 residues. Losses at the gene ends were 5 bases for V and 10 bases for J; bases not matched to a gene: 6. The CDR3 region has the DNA TGTGCCAGCAGCAAGCAGGGGGCTGCAGCTTTCTTT. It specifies CASSKQGAAAFF. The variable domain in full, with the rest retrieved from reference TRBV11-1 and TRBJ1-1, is EAEVAQSPRYKITEKSQAVAFWCDPISGHATLYWYRQILGQGPELLVQFQDESVVDDSQLPKDRFSAERLKGVDSTLKIQPAELGDSAMYLCASSKQGAAAFFGQGTRLTVV.

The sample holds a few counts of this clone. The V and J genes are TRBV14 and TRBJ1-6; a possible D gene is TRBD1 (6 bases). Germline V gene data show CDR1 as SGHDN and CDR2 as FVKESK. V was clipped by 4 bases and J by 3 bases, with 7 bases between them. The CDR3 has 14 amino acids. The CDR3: CASSPRGYNSPLHF. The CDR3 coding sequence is TGTGCCAGCAGCCCCAGGGGCTATAATTCACCCCTCCACTTT.

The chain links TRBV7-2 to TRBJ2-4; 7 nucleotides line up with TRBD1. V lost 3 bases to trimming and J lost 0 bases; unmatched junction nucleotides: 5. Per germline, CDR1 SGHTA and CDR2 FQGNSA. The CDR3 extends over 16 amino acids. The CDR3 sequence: CASSLDRTLAKNIQYF. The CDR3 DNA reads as TGTGCCAGCAGCTTGGACAGGACGCTAGCCAAAAACATTCAGTACTTC.

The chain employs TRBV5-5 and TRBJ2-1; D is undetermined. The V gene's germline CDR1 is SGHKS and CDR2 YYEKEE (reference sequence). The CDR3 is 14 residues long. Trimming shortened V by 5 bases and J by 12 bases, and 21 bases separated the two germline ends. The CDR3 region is CASSPELAGHRQFF. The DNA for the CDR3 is TGTGCCAGCAGTCCTGAGCTGGCTGGGCATAGGCAGTTCTTC.

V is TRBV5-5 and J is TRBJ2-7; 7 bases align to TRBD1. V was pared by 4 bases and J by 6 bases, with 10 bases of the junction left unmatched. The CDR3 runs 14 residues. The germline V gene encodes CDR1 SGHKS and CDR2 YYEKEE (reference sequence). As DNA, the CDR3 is TGTGCCAGCAGCCAACTGACAGGGTTGGCCGAGCAGTACTTC. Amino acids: CASSQLTGLAEQYF.

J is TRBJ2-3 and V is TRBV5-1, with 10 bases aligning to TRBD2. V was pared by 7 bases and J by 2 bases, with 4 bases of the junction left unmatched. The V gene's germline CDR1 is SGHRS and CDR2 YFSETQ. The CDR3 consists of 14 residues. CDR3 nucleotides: TGCGCCAGCTCTAGCGGGGGATACACAGATACGCAGTATTTT. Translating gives CASSSGGYTDTQYF. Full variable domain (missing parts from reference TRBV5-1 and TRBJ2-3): KAGVTQTPRYLIKTRGQQVTLSCSPISGHRSVSWYQQTPGQGLQFLFEYFSETQRNKGNFPGRFSGRQFSNSRSEMNVSTLELGDSALYLCASSSGGYTDTQYFGPGTRLTVL.

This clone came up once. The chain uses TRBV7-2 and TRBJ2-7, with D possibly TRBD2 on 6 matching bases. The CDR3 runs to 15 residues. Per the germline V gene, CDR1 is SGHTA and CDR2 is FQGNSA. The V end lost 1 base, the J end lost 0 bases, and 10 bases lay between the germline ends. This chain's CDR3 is CTSSLGGGNSYEQYF. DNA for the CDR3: TGTACCAGCAGCTTAGGGGGCGGGAACTCCTACGAGCAGTACTTC.

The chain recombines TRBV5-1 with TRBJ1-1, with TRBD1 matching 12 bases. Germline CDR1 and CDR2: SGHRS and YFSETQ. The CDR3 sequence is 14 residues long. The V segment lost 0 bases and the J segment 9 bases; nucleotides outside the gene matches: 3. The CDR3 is CASSLEWDRGQAFF. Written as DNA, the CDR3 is TGCGCCAGCAGCTTGGAGTGGGACAGGGGGCAAGCTTTCTTT.

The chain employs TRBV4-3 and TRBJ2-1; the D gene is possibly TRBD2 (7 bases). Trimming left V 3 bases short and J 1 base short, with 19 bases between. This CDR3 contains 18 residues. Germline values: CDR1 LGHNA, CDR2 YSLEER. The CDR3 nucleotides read TGCGCCAGCAGCCAGACGGCGTTACGGGGGGCATCCTACAATGAGCAGTTCTTC. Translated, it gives CASSQTALRGASYNEQFF.

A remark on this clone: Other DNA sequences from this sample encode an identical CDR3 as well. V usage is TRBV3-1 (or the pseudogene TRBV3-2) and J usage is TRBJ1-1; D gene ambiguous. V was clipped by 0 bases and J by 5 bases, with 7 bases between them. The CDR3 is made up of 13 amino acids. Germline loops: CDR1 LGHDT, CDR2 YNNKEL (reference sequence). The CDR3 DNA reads TGTGCCAGCAGCCAAGAAGGCGGGACTGAAGCTTTCTTT. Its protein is CASSQEGGTEAFF.

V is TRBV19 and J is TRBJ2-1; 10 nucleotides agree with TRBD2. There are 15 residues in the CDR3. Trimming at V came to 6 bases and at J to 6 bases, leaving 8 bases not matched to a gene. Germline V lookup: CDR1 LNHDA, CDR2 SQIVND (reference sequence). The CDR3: CASSPKVAGGNEQFF. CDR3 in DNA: TGTGCCAGTAGCCCTAAGGTAGCGGGAGGCAATGAGCAGTTCTTC.

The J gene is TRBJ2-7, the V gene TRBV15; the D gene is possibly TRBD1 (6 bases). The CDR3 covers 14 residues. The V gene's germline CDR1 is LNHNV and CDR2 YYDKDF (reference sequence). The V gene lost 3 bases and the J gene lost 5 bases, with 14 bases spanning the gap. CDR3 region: CATSSLQGFNEQYF. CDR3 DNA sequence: TGTGCCACCAGCAGCCTACAGGGATTTAACGAGCAGTACTTC.

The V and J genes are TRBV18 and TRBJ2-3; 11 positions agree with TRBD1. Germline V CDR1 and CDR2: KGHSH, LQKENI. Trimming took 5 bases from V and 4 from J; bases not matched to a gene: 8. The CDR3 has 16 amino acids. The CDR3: CASSDGGTGGPDTQYF. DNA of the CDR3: TGTGCCAGCTCAGATGGCGGGACAGGGGGGCCAGATACGCAGTATTTT.

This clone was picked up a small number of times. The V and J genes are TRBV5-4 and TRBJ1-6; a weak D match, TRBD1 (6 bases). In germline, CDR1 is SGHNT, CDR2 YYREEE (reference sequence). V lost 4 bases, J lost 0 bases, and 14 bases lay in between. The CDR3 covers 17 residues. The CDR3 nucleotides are TGTGCCAGCAGCCGTAGCCGGGACAACTCCTATAATTCACCCCTCCACTTT. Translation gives CASSRSRDNSYNSPLHF.

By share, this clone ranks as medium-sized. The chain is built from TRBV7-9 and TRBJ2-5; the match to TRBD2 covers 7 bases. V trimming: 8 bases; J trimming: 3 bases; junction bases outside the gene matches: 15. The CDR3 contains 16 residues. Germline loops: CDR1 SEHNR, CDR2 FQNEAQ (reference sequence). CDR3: CASLTAAGGSEETQYF. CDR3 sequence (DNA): TGTGCCAGCTTGACAGCCGCGGGCGGGAGTGAAGAGACCCAGTACTTC.

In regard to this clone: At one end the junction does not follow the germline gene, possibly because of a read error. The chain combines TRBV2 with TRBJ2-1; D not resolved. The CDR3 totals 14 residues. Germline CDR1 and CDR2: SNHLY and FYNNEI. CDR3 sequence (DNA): TGTCCCAGCATCGAGAAGAGCTCCTACAATGAGCAGTTCTTC. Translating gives CPSIEKSSYNEQFF. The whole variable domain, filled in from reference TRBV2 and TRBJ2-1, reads EPEVTQTPSHQVTQMGQEVILRCVPISNHLYFYWYRQILGQKVEFLVSFYNNEISEKSEIFDDQFSVERPDGSNFTLKIRSTKLEDSAMYFCPSIEKSSYNEQFFGPGTRLTVL.

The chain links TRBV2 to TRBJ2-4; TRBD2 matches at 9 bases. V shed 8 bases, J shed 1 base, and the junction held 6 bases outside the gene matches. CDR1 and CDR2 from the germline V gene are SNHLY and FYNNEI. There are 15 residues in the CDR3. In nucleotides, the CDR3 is TGTGCCAGCGTAGCGGGAGAGGTGGCCAAAAACATTCAGTACTTC. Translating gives CASVAGEVAKNIQYF.

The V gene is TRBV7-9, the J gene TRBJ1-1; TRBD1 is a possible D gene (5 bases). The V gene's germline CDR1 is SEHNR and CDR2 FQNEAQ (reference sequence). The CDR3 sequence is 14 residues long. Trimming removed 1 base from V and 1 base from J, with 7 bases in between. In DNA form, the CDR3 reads TGTGCCAGCAGCTTAGGGACACGGAACACTGAAGCTTTCTTT. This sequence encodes CASSLGTRNTEAFF.

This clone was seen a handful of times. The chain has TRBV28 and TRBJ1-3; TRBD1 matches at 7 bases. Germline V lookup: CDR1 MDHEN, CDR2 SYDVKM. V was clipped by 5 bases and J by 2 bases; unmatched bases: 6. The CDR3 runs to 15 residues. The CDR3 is CASSRDSWTGNTIYF. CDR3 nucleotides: TGTGCCAGCAGTAGGGACAGTTGGACTGGAAACACCATATATTTT.

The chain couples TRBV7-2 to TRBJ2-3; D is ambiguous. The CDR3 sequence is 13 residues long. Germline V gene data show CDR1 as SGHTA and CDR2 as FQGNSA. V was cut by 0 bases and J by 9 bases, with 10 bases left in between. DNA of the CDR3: TGTGCCAGCAGCTTAGCGCAGTTATCAACGCAGTATTTT. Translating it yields CASSLAQLSTQYF.

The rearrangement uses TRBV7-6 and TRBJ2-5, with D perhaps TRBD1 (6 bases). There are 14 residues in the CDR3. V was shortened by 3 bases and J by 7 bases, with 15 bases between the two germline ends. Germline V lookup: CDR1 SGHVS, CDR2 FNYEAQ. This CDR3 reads CASSLSQGRGTQYF. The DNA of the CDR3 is TGTGCCAGCAGCTTGTCACAGGGCCGGGGGACCCAGTACTTC.